This T cell receptor beta chain came from a study of regulatory T cells in long-lasting Graves disease. The V and J ends lost 4 bases and 3 bases respectively, with 21 bases between them. Germline CDR1 reads SQVTM; CDR2 reads ANQGSEA. This CDR3 comprises 16 residues. To make TCR beta libraries, researchers used iRepertoire HTBI primers and Arm-PCR of CDR3 regions. MiXCR, applied by TCRdb to the multiplex PCR reads, yields one record per CDR3 protein. The repertoire holds over 300,000 distinct CDR3 sequences, with 15% to 20% as singletons. Time point indicated: persistent/refractory GD, antithyroid drugs over 5 years with positive TRAb. PBMCs were the source of the RNA used for TCR sequencing.

The receptor was isolated from a female donor with Graves disease. V gene TRBV29-1 combines with J gene TRBJ1-2; no firm D call. Sequencing was performed on peripheral blood mononuclear cells (PBMCs), taken when the disease was refractory, from a patient treated with antithyroid drugs. The CDR3 is CSVGGWASFPDYGYTF. CDR3 in DNA: TGCAGCGTTGGAGGATGGGCGTCCTTCCCGGACTATGGCTACACCTTC.